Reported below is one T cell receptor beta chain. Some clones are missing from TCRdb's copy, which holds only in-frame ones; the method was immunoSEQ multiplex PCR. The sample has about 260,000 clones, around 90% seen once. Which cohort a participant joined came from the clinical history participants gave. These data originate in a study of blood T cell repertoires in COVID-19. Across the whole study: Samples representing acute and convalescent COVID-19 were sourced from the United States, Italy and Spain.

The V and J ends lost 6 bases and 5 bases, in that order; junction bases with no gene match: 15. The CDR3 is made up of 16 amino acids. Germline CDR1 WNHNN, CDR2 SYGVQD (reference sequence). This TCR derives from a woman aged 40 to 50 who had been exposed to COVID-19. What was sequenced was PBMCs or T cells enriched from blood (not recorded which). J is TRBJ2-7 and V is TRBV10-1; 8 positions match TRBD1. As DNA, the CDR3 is TGCGCCAGCAGCCCCCCTGGGGCAGGGGGCGCGGACGAGCAGTACTTC. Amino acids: CASSPPGAGGADEQYF.